One sample yielded the 5 T cell receptor beta chains listed below, sequenced in a study of human T cells and chemical hapten exposure. One entry per CDR3 protein, called by TCRdb with MiXCR from the RACE reads. The data hold tens of thousands of distinct CDR3 sequences, with roughly 9.5% observed a single time. Time point noted: patch test 1, 2 weeks after DPC sensitization. As to treatment: therapeutic diphenylcyclopropenone sensitization with weekly scalp DPC. The starting material was whole blood, obtained in connection with sensitization to the hapten diphenylcyclopropenone (DPC). The source of these receptors is a woman aged 45-65 years with alopecia areata. Some clones in this sample may be carry-over from other donors' samples.

Many counts were recorded for this clonotype. This chain joins TRBV11-3 and TRBJ2-3; possible D gene TRBD1, 6 bases. This CDR3 has 15 amino acids. The ends were cut back, 4 bases at V and 2 bases at J, with 13 bases in the middle. Germline V gene lookup returns CDR1 SGHNT and CDR2 YENEEA. The CDR3 nucleotides read TGTGCCAGCAGCTCCCGCCAGGGGTCCACAGATACGCAGTATTTT. It translates to CASSSRQGSTDTQYF.

The chain has TRBV4-3 and TRBJ2-7; no clear D. Germline V gene sequence: CDR1 LGHNA, CDR2 YSLEER. V lost 0 bases, J lost 0 bases, and 9 bases lay in between. The CDR3 has 15 amino acids. The CDR3 protein is CASSQDVSSSYEQYF. In DNA form, the CDR3 reads TGCGCCAGCAGCCAAGATGTATCTAGCTCCTACGAGCAGTACTTC.

This clonotype turned up a few times. The genes are TRBV28 and TRBJ1-1; no definite D call. Trimming removed 2 bases from V and 8 bases from J, with 12 bases in between. This CDR3 has 13 residues. Germline values: CDR1 MDHEN, CDR2 SYDVKM. The CDR3, as DNA: TGTGCCAGCAGTTTAAAGGTCTCGGGGGAAGCTTTCTTT. This encodes CASSLKVSGEAFF.

In this sample, this clonotype turned up many times. The chain combines TRBV7-2 with TRBJ2-1; TRBD2 aligns across 7 bases. In germline, CDR1 is SGHTA, CDR2 FQGNSA. V was pared by 5 bases and J by 6 bases, with 10 bases of the junction left unmatched. The CDR3 contains 15 residues. CDR3 sequence reads: CASSPTRTRPNEQFF. Written as DNA, the CDR3 is TGTGCCAGCAGCCCTACCCGGACTAGACCCAATGAGCAGTTCTTC.

The chain links TRBV28 to TRBJ2-7; D is ambiguous. This CDR3 comprises 12 residues. Germline assignment: CDR1 MDHEN and CDR2 SYDVKM. V lost 4 bases, J lost 8 bases, and 12 bases lay in between. The DNA for the CDR3 is TGTGCCAGCAGTTCCCCGGCAACCCAGCAGTACTTC. Translating it yields CASSSPATQQYF.